This T cell receptor beta chain derives from a study of blood T cell repertoires in COVID-19. Participants, about 18 to 100 years old, spanned around 26 US areas. TCRdb's copy holds only in-frame clones and misses some; the assay was immunoSEQ multiplex PCR. The data show under 250,000 clones, under 90% seen once. This clone was seen only once. Germline assignment: CDR1 SGHRS and CDR2 YFSETQ. The V gene lost 2 bases and the J gene lost 6 bases, with 14 bases spanning the gap. The CDR3 has 14 amino acids. The sequence was collected from a woman aged 30 to 39 with acute COVID-19. The chain is built from TRBV5-1 and TRBJ1-2; no clear D gene. Sequenced material: PBMCs or T cells enriched from blood (not recorded which). Here the CDR3 reads CASSLGSGHDGYTF. Written as DNA, the CDR3 is TGCGCCAGCAGCTTAGGCAGCGGGCATGATGGCTACACCTTC.